The entry below describes one T cell receptor (beta chain). Its antigen is still unknown. This sample is drawn from a study of T cells after yellow fever vaccination. The CDR3 runs 13 residues. Germline CDR1 reads SGHTA; CDR2 reads FQGNSA. The junction had 8 bases not matched to a gene; V was cut back by 2 bases and J by 15 bases. MiXCR, run by TCRdb on the 5' RACE reads, gives a single entry per CDR3 protein. The profile shows about 300,000 distinct CDR3 sequences, around 6.8% of them singletons. Broader study findings: Clones that expanded after primary vaccination mostly reappeared after the booster (just under 98% CD4, 88% CD8). The secondary response was weaker but peaked faster, day 5 versus 15. Of the clonotypes, a small share occurred in both CD4 and CD8 compartments.

The receptor comes from a man between 18 and 35 years old who received the YFV17D yellow fever vaccine. Sample: PBMCs, taken roughly seven weeks after the first yellow fever vaccination. The chain joins TRBV7-2 to TRBJ2-1, with 9 nucleotides matching TRBD1. CDR3 nucleotides: TGTGCCAGCAGCTTACCAGGACTACAGGGGGCGTTCTTC. Its protein is CASSLPGLQGAFF.